The T cell receptor beta chain under discussion was sequenced for a study of blood T cell repertoires in COVID-19. CDR1 is SGHTA and CDR2 is FQGTGA in the germline V gene. This CDR3 has 16 residues. V shed 1 base and J 1 base; nucleotides not matched to a gene: 2. As handled by the study authors: Amplifying reference gene primers gave estimates of nucleated cell counts. The data were produced by immunoSEQ multiplex PCR, yet TCRdb's version contains in-frame clones alone and is incomplete. For V, J and clone size, that table is used; D and trimming come from the DNA. The data hold about 64,000 clones, with over 60% observed a single time.

Sequencing was done on a sample of peripheral blood. The rearrangement links TRBV7-3 to TRBJ2-1; 9 bases map to TRBD1. The receptor's source is a human donor in a cohort sampled during active COVID-19. CDR3 DNA: TGTGCCAGCAGCTTAAAAGGACAGGGGTCCTACAATGAGCAGTTCTTC. Translated: CASSLKGQGSYNEQFF.